These 32 T cell receptor beta chains were all obtained from the same sample, sequenced in a study of T cell changes during pregnancy in multiple sclerosis. Sequenced by immunoSEQ multiplex PCR; TCRdb stores in-frame clones only, minus some. The repertoire holds about 50,000 clones, 80% to 95% seen once, with around 0.76% in the top ten. The sequencing here drew on CD4+ T cells from peripheral blood mononuclear cells, taken in the third trimester of pregnancy. The receptors stem from a female donor with multiple sclerosis, enrolled in a pregnancy study.

This clone showed up just a few times. The chain is built from TRBV7-3 and TRBJ2-3, with a tentative D call TRBD2 (5 bases). This CDR3 comprises 13 residues. CDR1 is SGHTA and CDR2 is FQGTGA in the germline V gene. Trimming removed 4 bases at V and 4 bases at J, with 9 bases between. DNA of the CDR3: TGTGCCAGCAGCTACGGGGTATCAGATACGCAGTATTTT. Translated: CASSYGVSDTQYF.

This clone was seen only once. V gene TRBV7-3 combines with J gene TRBJ2-2; D is possibly TRBD1 (6 bases). Germline lookup yields CDR1 SGHTA and CDR2 FQGTGA. V shed 5 bases and J shed 4 bases, with 23 bases lying between them. There are 18 residues in the CDR3. In DNA, the CDR3 is TGTGCCAGCAGCCATTACCCACTGCCAGGCAGGGGCACCGGGGAGCTGTTTTTT. Amino acid sequence: CASSHYPLPGRGTGELFF.

With regard to this clone: The identical CDR3 is also encoded by other nucleotide sequences in the sample. This chain links TRBV6-5 with TRBJ1-2; perhaps TRBD1 as D (6 bases). The CDR3 length is 13 residues. The ends were cut back, 6 bases at V and 2 bases at J, with 10 bases in the middle. From germline, CDR1 is MNHEY and CDR2 SVGAGI. The CDR3 DNA reads as TGTGCCAGCAGCCAAACAGGGAACTATGGCTACACCTTC. Translated: CASSQTGNYGYTF.

This clone was recorded once. This chain joins TRBV5-5 and TRBJ2-1; perhaps TRBD1 as D (5 bases). Germline lookup yields CDR1 SGHKS and CDR2 YYEKEE (reference sequence). The CDR3 has 15 amino acids. Trimming cost V 3 bases and J 6 bases, with 16 bases left between them. The CDR3 DNA reads as TGTGCCAGCAGCTCGCCCGGCAGGGAATCCAATGAGCAGTTCTTC. Residues: CASSSPGRESNEQFF.

This clone was counted a single time. The V gene is TRBV5-1, the J gene TRBJ1-1; D is undetermined. V lost 4 bases and J 1 base, leaving 8 bases between the germline ends. This CDR3 spans 13 amino acids. The germline gives CDR1 SGHRS, CDR2 YFSETQ. Here the CDR3 DNA reads TGCGCCAGCAGCCCCACACAGAACACTGAAGCTTTCTTT. Encoded protein: CASSPTQNTEAFF.

The V and J genes are TRBV6-5 and TRBJ2-4; 7 bases align to TRBD1. CDR1 and CDR2 (germline): MNHEY, SVGAGI. The ends lost 6 bases at V and 2 bases at J; junction bases unmatched: 4. The CDR3 has 14 amino acids. CDR3 nucleotides: TGTGCCAGCAGCCCGACAGGGCCCAAAAACATTCAGTACTTC. Its protein is CASSPTGPKNIQYF.

The chain combines TRBV11-2 with TRBJ1-2; the match to TRBD1 covers 9 bases. Looked up from germline, CDR1 is SGHAT and CDR2 is FQNNGV. After removal of 1 base from V and 8 bases from J, the junction contained 11 bases not matched to a gene. The CDR3 covers 16 residues. In nucleotides, the CDR3 is TGTGCCAGCAGCTTAGGGACAGGGGTGTGGGAAGGGGGCTACACCTTC. This translates into CASSLGTGVWEGGYTF.

The chain joins TRBV9 to TRBJ2-1; TRBD1 might be the D (5 bases). This CDR3 spans 13 amino acids. Germline values: CDR1 SGDLS, CDR2 YYNGEE. V lost 4 bases and J 4 bases, leaving 9 bases between the germline ends. The CDR3 here is CASSLRQYNEQFF. The DNA of the CDR3 is TGTGCCAGCAGCCTAAGACAGTACAATGAGCAGTTCTTC.

The chain has TRBV30 and TRBJ2-3, with D possibly TRBD1 on 6 matching bases. This CDR3 is built from 13 residues. CDR1 and CDR2 from the germline V gene are GTSNPN and SVGIG (reference sequence). Deletions cut 2 bases from V and 4 bases from J, with 10 bases between. The CDR3 DNA follows: TGTGCCTGGAGTTTACAGGGTCCAGATACGCAGTATTTT. It translates to CAWSLQGPDTQYF.

This chain links TRBV7-2 with TRBJ2-7, with D perhaps TRBD1 (5 bases). This CDR3 has 14 residues. V dropped 6 bases and J dropped 4 bases, with 16 bases sitting between them. Germline CDR1 is SGHTA and CDR2 is FQGNSA. The CDR3 DNA is TGTGCCAGCAGTCGTCAGGGCTTGGGGTACGAGCAGTACTTC. Its protein product is CASSRQGLGYEQYF.

The chain links TRBV7-2 to TRBJ1-6, with D perhaps TRBD1 (5 bases). CDR1 and CDR2 (germline): SGHTA, FQGNSA. The V gene lost 5 bases and the J gene lost 10 bases, with 12 bases spanning the gap. The CDR3 runs 13 residues. The CDR3 loop reads CASSAQWGSPLHF. The DNA of the CDR3 is TGTGCCAGCAGCGCCCAATGGGGCTCACCCCTCCACTTT.

V and J are TRBV9 and TRBJ2-3, with D unresolved. V dropped 3 bases and J dropped 3 bases, with 5 bases sitting between them. This CDR3 is 12 amino acids long. From germline, CDR1 is SGDLS and CDR2 YYNGEE. Written as DNA, the CDR3 is TGTGCCAGCAGCGCCCGGACAGATACGCAGTATTTT. The encoded protein is CASSARTDTQYF.

V gene TRBV6-1 combines with J gene TRBJ2-7; 9 nucleotides agree with TRBD1. Germline assignment: CDR1 MNHNS and CDR2 SASEGT. The trim removed 5 bases at V and 4 bases at J, leaving 3 bases unmatched. This CDR3 comprises 13 residues. CDR3 in DNA: TGTGCCAGCAGTAGTGACAGGGGGTACGAGCAGTACTTC. It codes for CASSSDRGYEQYF.

The V gene is TRBV19, the J gene TRBJ1-5; no firm D call. Germline V lookup: CDR1 LNHDA, CDR2 SQIVND (reference sequence). The CDR3 is 15 residues long. V lost 5 bases and J 3 bases, leaving 14 bases between the germline ends. The CDR3 spells CASSYDGGPNQPQHF. In DNA, the CDR3 is TGTGCCAGTAGTTATGACGGAGGTCCCAATCAGCCCCAGCATTTT.

The gene calls are TRBV5-6 and TRBJ1-1; D remains ambiguous. Trimming left V 2 bases short and J 8 bases short, with 19 bases between. Per the germline V gene, CDR1 is SGHDT and CDR2 is YYEEEE. The CDR3 has 15 amino acids. Here the CDR3 reads CASSLPGPRSPEAFF. For the CDR3, the DNA is TGTGCCAGCAGCTTACCGGGTCCACGGAGTCCCGAAGCTTTCTTT.

The rearrangement uses TRBV7-2 and TRBJ2-7, with 9 bases fitting TRBD1. The J segment lost 8 bases and the V segment lost 1 base, leaving 9 bases of the junction unmatched. Germline CDR1 and CDR2: SGHTA and FQGNSA. The CDR3 length is 15 residues. The CDR3 here is CASSLGPDRGTKQYF. The CDR3 nucleotides are TGTGCCAGCAGCTTAGGTCCGGACAGGGGCACGAAGCAGTACTTC.

The chain couples TRBV5-6 to TRBJ2-6, with D possibly TRBD2 on 6 matching bases. Per the germline V gene, CDR1 is SGHDT and CDR2 is YYEEEE. V gave up 0 bases and J gave up 0 bases, with 16 bases separating them. This CDR3 contains 19 residues. The CDR3 loop is CASSLVEGLTYSGANVLTF. The CDR3 DNA is TGTGCCAGCAGCTTGGTAGAGGGACTGACGTACTCTGGGGCCAACGTCCTGACTTTC. The complete variable domain, with remaining parts taken from reference TRBV5-6 and TRBJ2-6, reads DAGVTQSPTHLIKTRGQQVTLRCSPKSGHDTVSWYQQALGQGPQFIFQYYEEEERQRGNFPDRFSGHQFPNYSSELNVNALLLGDSALYLCASSLVEGLTYSGANVLTFGAGSRLTVL.

V is TRBV11-2 and J is TRBJ1-4; D remains unclear. Germline CDR1 reads SGHAT; CDR2 reads FQNNGV. This CDR3 spans 13 amino acids. The V gene lost 2 bases and the J gene lost 5 bases, with 6 bases spanning the gap. The chain's CDR3 is CASSLYSNEKLFF. CDR3 in DNA: TGTGCCAGCAGCTTATATTCCAATGAAAAACTGTTTTTT.

V usage is TRBV7-2 and J usage is TRBJ1-1, with a tentative D call TRBD1 (6 bases). V lost 1 base and J lost 1, with 16 bases in between. This CDR3 has 17 amino acids. Germline loops: CDR1 SGHTA, CDR2 FQGNSA. The CDR3 reads CASSLEMDRWGNTEAFF. The DNA of the CDR3 is TGTGCCAGCAGCTTAGAAATGGACAGATGGGGGAACACTGAAGCTTTCTTT.

The rearrangement uses TRBV10-1 and TRBJ2-7; D possibly corresponds to TRBD2 (7 bases). This CDR3 is built from 21 residues. V was trimmed by 0 bases and J by 0 bases, leaving 27 bases between them. The V gene's germline CDR1 is WNHNN and CDR2 SYGVQD (reference sequence). CDR3: CASSESSRRGCGRQVSYEQYF. CDR3 coding DNA: TGCGCCAGCAGTGAGTCCAGTCGGCGGGGGTGCGGGAGACAGGTCTCCTACGAGCAGTACTTC.

This clone appeared once. This chain joins TRBV9 and TRBJ1-6; a possible D gene is TRBD1 (5 bases). V was cut by 7 bases and J by 2 bases, with 10 bases left in between. CDR3 length equals 14 residues. Germline CDR1 reads SGDLS; CDR2 reads YYNGEE. CDR3 loop: CASGRGTYNSPLHF. CDR3 nucleotides: TGTGCCAGCGGCCGGGGGACCTATAATTCACCCCTCCACTTT.

The V call is TRBV7-9, the J call TRBJ2-5, with D hard to call. CDR3 size: 17 residues. V was clipped by 2 bases and J by 5 bases, with 21 bases between them. Germline CDR1 reads SEHNR; CDR2 reads FQNEAQ (reference sequence). Written as DNA, the CDR3 is TGTGCCAGCAGCTTACTCCTCCCCGAGAAGAAGAGGGAGACCCAGTACTTC. Translating gives CASSLLLPEKKRETQYF.

The chain has TRBV6-5 and TRBJ1-2, with D hard to call. The germline V and J ends were trimmed by 3 bases and 4 bases, with 12 bases remaining between them. Germline V gene lookup returns CDR1 MNHEY and CDR2 SVGAGI. The CDR3 is 14 residues long. The CDR3 coding sequence is TGTGCCAGCAGTTATGAGAGGGTTGGCTATGGCTACACCTTC. Translation gives CASSYERVGYGYTF.

This chain links TRBV9 with TRBJ2-1, with 10 bases that match TRBD2. This CDR3 region has 15 residues. Per germline, CDR1 SGDLS and CDR2 YYNGEE. Trimming at V came to 4 bases and at J to 10 bases, leaving 11 bases not matched to a gene. The CDR3 reads CASSRQASGSMEQFF. CDR3 DNA: TGTGCCAGCAGCCGACAGGCTAGCGGGAGCATGGAGCAGTTCTTC.

This clone was recorded once. The chain couples TRBV25-1 to TRBJ2-1; D is unresolved. V shed 3 bases and J shed 7 bases, with 4 bases lying between them. The CDR3 length is 11 residues. CDR1 MGHDK and CDR2 SYGVNS come from the germline V gene. CDR3 DNA: TGTGCCAGCAGTGACTATAATGAGCAGTTCTTC. Translation gives CASSDYNEQFF.

The rearrangement links TRBV4-3 to TRBJ2-7; TRBD1 aligns across 10 bases. J gave up 6 bases and V 8 bases, and 10 bases lay outside the gene matches. The CDR3 extends over 14 amino acids. Per the germline V gene, CDR1 is LGHNA and CDR2 is YSLEER. CDR3 sequence: CASGLGTGVAEQYF. In nucleotides, the CDR3 is TGCGCCAGCGGACTCGGGACAGGGGTTGCCGAGCAGTACTTC.

This rearrangement joins TRBV5-1 to TRBJ1-5; D might be TRBD1 (5 bases). Trimming shortened V by 0 bases and J by 0 bases, and 7 bases separated the two germline ends. Germline V CDR1 and CDR2: SGHRS, YFSETQ. The CDR3 extends over 15 amino acids. The chain's CDR3 is CASSLGRVSNQPQHF. CDR3 nucleotides: TGCGCCAGCAGCTTGGGCAGGGTTAGCAATCAGCCCCAGCATTTT.

This clone turned up a few times. The chain has TRBV4-1 and TRBJ1-1, with 8 bases identical to TRBD1. The CDR3 loop spans 15 amino acids. Germline loops: CDR1 MGHRA, CDR2 YSYEKL. V lost 5 bases and J lost 6; bases outside the gene matches: 11. In nucleotides, the CDR3 is TGCGCCAGCAGCGATATGACAAGGGGACAGGCTGAAGCTTTCTTT. Translation gives CASSDMTRGQAEAFF.

The V and J genes are TRBV21-1 and TRBJ2-4; TRBD1 is the table's D call, not checked against the DNA. TRBV21-1 is listed as a pseudogene. The CDR3 is 13 residues long. The DNA for the CDR3 is TGTGCCAGCAGCAAAGTTAGGGGGAACATTCAGTACTTC. It codes for CASSKVRGNIQYF.

The V and J genes are TRBV20-1 and TRBJ1-1; no clear D gene. The CDR3 is 11 residues long. Germline V gives CDR1 DFQATT, CDR2 SNEGSKA (reference sequence). V shed 4 bases and J shed 7 bases, with 10 bases lying between them. This CDR3 is CSANLRGEAFF. CDR3 coding DNA: TGCAGTGCTAACCTGCGGGGTGAAGCTTTCTTT.

The gene calls are TRBV19 and TRBJ1-1; D gene uncertain. Trimming took off 1 base at V and 5 bases at J, with 8 bases between the two ends. Germline lookup yields CDR1 LNHDA and CDR2 SQIVND (reference sequence). CDR3 length: 13 amino acids. The CDR3, as DNA: TGTGCCAGTAGTATAGGCAGGACTACTGAAGCTTTCTTT. It yields the protein CASSIGRTTEAFF. Full variable domain (rest looked up from reference TRBV19 and TRBJ1-1): DGGITQSPKYLFRKEGQNVTLSCEQNLNHDAMYWYRQDPGQGLRLIYYSQIVNDFQKGDIAEGYSVSREKKESFPLTVTSAQKNPTAFYLCASSIGRTTEAFFGQGTRLTVV.

The chain has TRBV27 and TRBJ1-2; TRBD1 matches at 7 bases. This CDR3 is 13 amino acids long. J was trimmed by 3 bases and V by 6 bases; bases with no gene match: 4. Germline lookup yields CDR1 MNHEY and CDR2 SMNVEV (reference sequence). The CDR3 region is CASRAGTDYGYTF. CDR3 in DNA: TGTGCCAGCAGGGCCGGGACAGACTATGGCTACACCTTC.